This T cell receptor beta chain is drawn from a study of long-term antiretroviral therapy in people with HIV. Findings and caveats of the study: It was not possible to obtain data on ART adherence, viral resistance or therapy changes.

With respect to this clone: Its cognate antigen is unknown.

They ran version v3.0 of the immunoSEQ assay at survey level. The method was immunoSEQ multiplex PCR; TCRdb's version includes in-frame clones alone and lacks a portion of them. In the table there are tens of thousands of clones, approximately 80% of which are singletons. Germline V gene lookup returns CDR1 LNHDA and CDR2 SQIVND (reference sequence). The CDR3 consists of 13 residues. Trimming took off 7 bases at V and 7 bases at J, with 16 bases between the two ends. The chain joins TRBV19 to TRBJ1-1; a possible D gene is TRBD1 (5 bases). The sequence derives from a woman aged 30 to 39 with HIV. Sample: unsorted PBMCs, taken 0.2 years after starting antiretroviral therapy. As DNA, the CDR3 is TGTGCCAGTACTAGCGGGGCTCACCGTGAAGCTTTCTTT. Its protein product is CASTSGAHREAFF.